Listed below are T cell receptor beta chains from one sample, sequenced in a study of cytomegalovirus exposure and HLA in healthy donors. Assay used: immunoSEQ multiplex PCR; TCRdb lists only in-frame clones, some missing. The sample holds around 150,000 clones, 82% seen once. Sequencing was carried out using PBMCs. These receptors came from a woman in her 50s in good health and CMV-seropositive. The CDR3 runs from the conserved cysteine through the conserved F or W. Each record gives: V gene, J gene, clone size, CDR3 protein. Clone size appears in some rows only: once, few, many, or a class for an expanded clone.

>TRBV7-2|TRBJ2-5|.
CASSLVSFREQETQYF
>TRBV5-1|TRBJ2-2|.
CASNTAVGGGTTGELFF
>TRBV4-2|TRBJ2-7|.
CASSPLAARAEQYF
>TRBV28|TRBJ2-5|.
CANSLGEETQYF
>TRBV18|TRBJ1-3|once
CASSPPSGGSGNTIYF
>TRBV19|TRBJ1-5|.
CASSLPPTGVPGQPQHF
>TRBV6-6|TRBJ1-1|.
CATQLEGWNTEAFF
>TRBV30|TRBJ2-3|.
CAWRASSGIPSTQYF
>TRBV18|TRBJ2-3|.
CASSPWGLADTQYF
>TRBV7-9|TRBJ2-3|once
CSSSRSASGSGEDTQYF
>TRBV5-1|TRBJ2-3|once
CASSLAVSGRGDTQYF
>TRBV6-5|TRBJ2-7|.
CASSYAYRGQDEQYF
>TRBV5-1|TRBJ1-2|.
CASSLQGNGYTF
>TRBV5-1|TRBJ2-5|.
CASSLGREETQYF
>TRBV18|TRBJ2-7|once
CASSLGDSYEQYF
>TRBV9|TRBJ2-3|once
CASRLSGLSTDTQYF
>TRBV28|TRBJ2-7|.
CASSLLGLAGAGEQYF
>TRBV25-1|TRBJ2-3|.
CASSVAGGYTQYF
>TRBV27|TRBJ2-7|.
CASSPTSSFYEQYF
>TRBV27|TRBJ2-1|few
CASSSPAGGSYNEQFF
>TRBV6-6|TRBJ2-7|.
CASSYWSSYEQYF
>TRBV28|TRBJ1-1|.
CASSLTGRARSTEAFF
>TRBV20-1|TRBJ1-2|.
CSARVDSGYTF
>TRBV5-1|TRBJ1-1|.
CASSLPTESTEAFF
>TRBV5-4|TRBJ2-3|.
CASSGGQVSSTDTQYF
>TRBV2|TRBJ2-7|.
CASSDYPGQGEYF
>TRBV5-1|TRBJ2-3|.
CASSLVAGIDTQYF
>TRBV18|TRBJ2-7|.
CASSPGTGGDEQYF
>TRBV28|TRBJ2-7|few
CASSLSRGLGAISYEQYF
>TRBV30|TRBJ2-3|.
CAWTGSGFWDTQYF
>TRBV7-2|TRBJ1-1|.
CASSFWQAPNTEAFF
>TRBV2|TRBJ1-3|.
CASSRQGSGNTIYF
>TRBV9|TRBJ2-7|.
CASSVGGDRYEQYF
>TRBV5-1|TRBJ2-6|.
CASSPTASGANVLTF
>TRBV19|TRBJ2-7|.
CASSIGQLSYEQYF
>TRBV29-1|TRBJ2-1|.
CSVDSDEQFF
>TRBV28|TRBJ1-2|.
CASSSLQRGQGYTF
>TRBV30|TRBJ2-1|.
CAWSLTRGLAGGKQFF
>TRBV27|TRBJ1-1|.
CASSLAGGGGHTEAFF
>TRBV28|TRBJ2-3|.
CASRSRDPLTDTQYF
>TRBV6-5|TRBJ2-1|once
CASSLRDSNYNEQFF
>TRBV30|TRBJ2-3|few
CAWSTSGGTDTQYF
>TRBV29-1|TRBJ2-3|.
CSATQGTDTQYF
>TRBV19|TRBJ2-7|.
CASSIAGLANTYEQYF
>TRBV7-9|TRBJ2-2|.
CASSELGSYPWPGELFF
>TRBV6-1|TRBJ2-7|once
CASSKRDSYYEQYF
>TRBV7-3|TRBJ2-3|.
CASSLSPSGFTDTQYF
>TRBV19|TRBJ1-1|.
CASSPTDRQNTEAFF
>TRBV6-1|TRBJ2-1|.
CASSGHYNEQFF
>TRBV6-5|TRBJ2-7|.
CASSPGTGRGYEQYF
>TRBV11-2|TRBJ2-5|.
CASSLVTGEETQYF
>TRBV28|TRBJ2-3|.
CASSSAWGTSGISTDTQYF
>TRBV10-3|TRBJ2-1|.
CAISRTRELGNEQFF
>TRBV5-1|TRBJ1-1|few
CASSLPQKTGVSDTEAFF
>TRBV27|TRBJ2-3|few
CASSSSTGGEDTQYF
>TRBV6-5|TRBJ1-1|.
CASSYSFPGQKIEAFF
>TRBV27|.|.
CASSPRASGRGGPYEQYF